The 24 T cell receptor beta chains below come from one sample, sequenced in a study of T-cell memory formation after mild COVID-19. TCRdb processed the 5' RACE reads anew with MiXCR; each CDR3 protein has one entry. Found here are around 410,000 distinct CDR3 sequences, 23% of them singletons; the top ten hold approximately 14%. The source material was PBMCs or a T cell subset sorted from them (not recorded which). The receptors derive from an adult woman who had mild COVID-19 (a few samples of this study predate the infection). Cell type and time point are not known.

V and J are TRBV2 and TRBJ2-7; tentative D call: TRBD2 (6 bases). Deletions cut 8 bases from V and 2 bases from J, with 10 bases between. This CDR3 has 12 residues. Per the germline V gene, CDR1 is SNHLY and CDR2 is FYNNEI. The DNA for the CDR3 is TGTGCCAGCGGGGGGATAACCTACGAGCAGTACTTC. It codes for CASGGITYEQYF.

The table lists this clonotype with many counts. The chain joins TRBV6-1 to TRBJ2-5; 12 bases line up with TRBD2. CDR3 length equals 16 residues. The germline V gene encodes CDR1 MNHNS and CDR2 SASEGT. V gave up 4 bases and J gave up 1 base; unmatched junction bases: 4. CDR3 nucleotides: TGTGCCAGCAGTGTCCTAGCGGGGGGGCTCCAAGAGACCCAGTACTTC. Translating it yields CASSVLAGGLQETQYF.

For the CDR3, the DNA is TGTGCCAGTAGTATAGTCCCAATGACAGGTTCCAATCAGCCCCAGCATTTT. Translating it yields CASSIVPMTGSNQPQHF. The chain combines TRBV19 with TRBJ1-5, with a possible D match to TRBD1 (6 bases). Trimming left V 1 base short and J 3 bases short, with 16 bases between. Looked up from germline, CDR1 is LNHDA and CDR2 is SQIVND (reference sequence). This CDR3 spans 17 amino acids.

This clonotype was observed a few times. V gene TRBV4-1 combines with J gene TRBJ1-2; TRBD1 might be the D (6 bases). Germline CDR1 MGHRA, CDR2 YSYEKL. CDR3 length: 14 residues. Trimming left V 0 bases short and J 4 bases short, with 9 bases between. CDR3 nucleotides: TGCGCCAGCAGCCAAGAAGGGGGGAGCTATGGCTACACCTTC. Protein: CASSQEGGSYGYTF.

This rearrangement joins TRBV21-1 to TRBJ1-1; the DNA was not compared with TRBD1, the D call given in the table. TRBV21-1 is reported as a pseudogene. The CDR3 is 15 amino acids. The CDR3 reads CASSDARGVNTEAFF. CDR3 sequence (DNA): TGTGCCAGCAGCGATGCTAGGGGCGTGAACACTGAAGCTTTCTTT.

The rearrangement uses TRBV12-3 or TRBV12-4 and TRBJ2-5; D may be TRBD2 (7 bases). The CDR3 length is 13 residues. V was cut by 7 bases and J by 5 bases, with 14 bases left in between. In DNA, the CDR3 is TGTGCCAGCAACCCAGAGGGGGGGGAGACCCAGTACTTC. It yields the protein CASNPEGGETQYF.

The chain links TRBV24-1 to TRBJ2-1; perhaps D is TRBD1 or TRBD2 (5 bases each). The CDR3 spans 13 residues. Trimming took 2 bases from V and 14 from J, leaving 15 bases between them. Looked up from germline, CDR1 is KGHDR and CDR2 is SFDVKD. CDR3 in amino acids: CATSDSGTLLKFF. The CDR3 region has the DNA TGTGCCACCAGTGATTCGGGGACGCTCCTAAAGTTCTTC.

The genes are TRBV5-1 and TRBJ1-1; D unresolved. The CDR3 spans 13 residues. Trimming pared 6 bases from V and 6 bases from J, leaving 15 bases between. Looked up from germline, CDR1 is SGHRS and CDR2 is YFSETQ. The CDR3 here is CASTEEGSAEAFF. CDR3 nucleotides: TGCGCCAGCACCGAGGAAGGGAGCGCTGAAGCTTTCTTT.

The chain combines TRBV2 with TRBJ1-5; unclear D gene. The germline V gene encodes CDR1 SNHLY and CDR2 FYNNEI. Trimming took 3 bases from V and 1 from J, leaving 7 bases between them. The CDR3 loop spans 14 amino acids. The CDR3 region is CASSEDRSNQPQHF. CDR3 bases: TGTGCCAGCAGTGAGGACCGGAGCAATCAGCCCCAGCATTTT.

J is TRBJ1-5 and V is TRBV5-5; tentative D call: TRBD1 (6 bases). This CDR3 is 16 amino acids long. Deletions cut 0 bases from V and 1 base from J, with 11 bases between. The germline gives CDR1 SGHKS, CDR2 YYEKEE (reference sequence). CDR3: CASSLGPGVSNQPQHF. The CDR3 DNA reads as TGTGCCAGCAGCTTGGGTCCAGGGGTAAGCAATCAGCCCCAGCATTTT.

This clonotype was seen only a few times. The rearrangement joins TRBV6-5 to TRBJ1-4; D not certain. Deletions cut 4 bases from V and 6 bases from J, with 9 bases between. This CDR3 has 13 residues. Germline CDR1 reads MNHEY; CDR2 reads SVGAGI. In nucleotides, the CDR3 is TGTGCCAGCAGTTTTCAGGCCTATGAAAAACTGTTTTTT. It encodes CASSFQAYEKLFF.

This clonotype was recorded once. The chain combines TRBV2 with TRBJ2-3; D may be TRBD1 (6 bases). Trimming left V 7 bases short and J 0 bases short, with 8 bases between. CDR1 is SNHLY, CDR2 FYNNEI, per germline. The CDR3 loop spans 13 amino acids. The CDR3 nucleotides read TGTGCCAGCACAGGGGATAGCACAGATACGCAGTATTTT. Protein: CASTGDSTDTQYF.

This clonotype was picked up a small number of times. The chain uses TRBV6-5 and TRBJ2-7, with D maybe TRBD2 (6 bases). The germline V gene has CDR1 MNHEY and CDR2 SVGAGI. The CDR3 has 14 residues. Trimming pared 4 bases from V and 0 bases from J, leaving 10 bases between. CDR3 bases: TGTGCCAGCAGTTCGCCCGGGAGCTCCTACGAGCAGTACTTC. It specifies CASSSPGSSYEQYF.

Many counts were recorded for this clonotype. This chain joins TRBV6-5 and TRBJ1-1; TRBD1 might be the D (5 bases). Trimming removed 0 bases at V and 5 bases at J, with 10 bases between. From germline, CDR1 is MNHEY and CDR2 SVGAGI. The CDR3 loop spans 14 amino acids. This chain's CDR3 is CASSYSPGRTEAFF. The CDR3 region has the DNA TGTGCCAGCAGTTACTCGCCAGGGAGGACTGAAGCTTTCTTT.

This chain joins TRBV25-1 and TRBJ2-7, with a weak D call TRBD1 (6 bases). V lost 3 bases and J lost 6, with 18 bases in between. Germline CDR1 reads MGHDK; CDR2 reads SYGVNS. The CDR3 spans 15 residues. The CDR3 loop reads CASSEGIEKGGEQYF. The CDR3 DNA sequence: TGTGCCAGCAGTGAGGGAATCGAGAAAGGGGGCGAGCAGTACTTC.

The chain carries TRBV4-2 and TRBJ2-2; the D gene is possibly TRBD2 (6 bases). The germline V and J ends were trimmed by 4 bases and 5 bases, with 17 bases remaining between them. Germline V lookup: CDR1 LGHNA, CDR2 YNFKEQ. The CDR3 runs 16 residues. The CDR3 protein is CASSPGRSTGTGELFF. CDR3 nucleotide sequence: TGTGCCAGCAGCCCCGGGAGAAGTACGGGGACCGGGGAGCTGTTTTTT.

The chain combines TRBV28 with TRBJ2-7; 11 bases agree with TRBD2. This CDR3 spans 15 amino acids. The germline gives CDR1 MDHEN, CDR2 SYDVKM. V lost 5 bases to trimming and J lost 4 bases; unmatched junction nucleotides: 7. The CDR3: CASSATGLAAYEQYF. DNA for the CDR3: TGTGCCAGCAGTGCCACGGGACTAGCGGCTTACGAGCAGTACTTC. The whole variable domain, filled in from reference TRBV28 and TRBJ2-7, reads DVKVTQSSRYLVKRTGEKVFLECVQDMDHENMFWYRQDPGLGLRLIYFSYDVKMKEKGDIPEGYSVSREKKERFSLILESASTNQTSMYLCASSATGLAAYEQYFGPGTRLTVT.

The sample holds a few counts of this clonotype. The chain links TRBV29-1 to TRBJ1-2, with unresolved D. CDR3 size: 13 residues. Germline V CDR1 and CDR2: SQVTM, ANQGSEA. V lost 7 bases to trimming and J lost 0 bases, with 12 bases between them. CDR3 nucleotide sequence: TGCAGCGCCACCGAGTTAGCTAACTATGGCTACACCTTC. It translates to CSATELANYGYTF.

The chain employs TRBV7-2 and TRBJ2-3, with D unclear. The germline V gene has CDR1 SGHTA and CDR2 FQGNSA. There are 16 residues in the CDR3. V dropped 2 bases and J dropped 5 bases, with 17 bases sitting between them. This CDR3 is CASSLFHTGSLDTQYF. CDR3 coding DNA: TGTGCCAGCAGCTTATTTCATACTGGCAGCTTAGATACGCAGTATTTT.

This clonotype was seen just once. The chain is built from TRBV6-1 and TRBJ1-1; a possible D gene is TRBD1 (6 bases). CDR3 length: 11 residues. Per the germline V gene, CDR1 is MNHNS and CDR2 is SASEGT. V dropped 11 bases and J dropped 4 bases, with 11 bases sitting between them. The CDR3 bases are TGTGCCGGTTTGGGGGCCACTGAAGCTTTCTTT. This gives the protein CAGLGATEAFF.

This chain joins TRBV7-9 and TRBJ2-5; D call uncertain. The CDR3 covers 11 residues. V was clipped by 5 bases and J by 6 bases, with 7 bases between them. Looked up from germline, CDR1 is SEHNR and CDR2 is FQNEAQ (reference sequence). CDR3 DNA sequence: TGTGCCAGCAGCCCCCTGAAGACCCAGTACTTC. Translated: CASSPLKTQYF. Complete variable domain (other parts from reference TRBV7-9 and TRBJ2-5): DTGVSQNPRHKITKRGQNVTFRCDPISEHNRLYWYRQTLGQGPEFLTYFQNEAQLEKSRLLSDRFSAERPKGSFSTLEIQRTEQGDSAMYLCASSPLKTQYFGPGTRLLVL.

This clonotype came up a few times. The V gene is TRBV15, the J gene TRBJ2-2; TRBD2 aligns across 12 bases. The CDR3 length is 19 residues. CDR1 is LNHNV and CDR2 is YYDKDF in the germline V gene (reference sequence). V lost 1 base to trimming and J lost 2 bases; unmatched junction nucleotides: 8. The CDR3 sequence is CATSRGAPGLAGNTGELFF. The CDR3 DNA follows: TGTGCCACCAGCAGAGGCGCCCCGGGACTAGCGGGCAACACCGGGGAGCTGTTTTTT.

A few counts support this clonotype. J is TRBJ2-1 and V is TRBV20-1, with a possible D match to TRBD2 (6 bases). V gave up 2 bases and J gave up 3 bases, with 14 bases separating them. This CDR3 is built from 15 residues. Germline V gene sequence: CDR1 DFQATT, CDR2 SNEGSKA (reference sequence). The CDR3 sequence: CSARPVRGVYNEQFF. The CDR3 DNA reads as TGCAGTGCTAGACCCGTGCGGGGTGTCTACAATGAGCAGTTCTTC.

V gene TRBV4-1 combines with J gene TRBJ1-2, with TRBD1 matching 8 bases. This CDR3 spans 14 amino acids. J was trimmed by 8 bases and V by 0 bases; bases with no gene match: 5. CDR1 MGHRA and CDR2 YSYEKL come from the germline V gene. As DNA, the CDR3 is TGCGCCAGCAGCCAAGACGCCACAGGGGGAGGCTACACCTTC. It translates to CASSQDATGGGYTF.